This T cell receptor (beta chain) appears in the sequencing data of a study of control samples from healthy donors and cancer patients (dated by TCRdb to between 2020 and 2021). For CDR1 and CDR2, the germline V gene (reference sequence) lists GTSNPN and SVGIG. From the cysteine through the phenylalanine, the CDR3 covers 15 amino acids. Left in the record is the CDR3 DNA by itself, 45 bases read in frame from the first base. Trimming at the junction amounts to 0 bases on V and 7 bases on J, and the germline ends lie 13 bases apart. Library preparation used the immunoSEQ multiplex PCR assay. Entries here come from immuneACCESS through TCRdb and include only in-frame sequences with V and J called. Some clones fail to appear in such tables; in the studies checked, an unresolved V gene covers under half of the shortfall, and the cause of the remainder is unknown. The sample table records about 130,000 clones; 85% to 95% of these occur just once. Of the sample, roughly 4% falls within the top ten clones.

Concerning this clone: Its antigen target is currently unknown. Base quality data are lacking; no much larger clone is found one base away.

The chain was built from TRBV30 and TRBJ1-6, and the D gene may be TRBD1, 5 bases matching. This clonotype was sampled from a man under 40 in good health. Sequences were obtained from blood. CDR3 region: CAWSVRGGSNSPLHF. The nucleotide sequence is TGTGCCTGGAGTGTACGTGGGGGTAGCAATTCACCCCTCCACTTT.